The entry below gives a single TCR beta chain sequence along with its context. Its matching antigen is unknown. The data belong to a study of identical twins. Overall study results and limits: Partial confounding of zero-insertion analyses by invariant MAIT and iNKT cells was possible. Conclusions leaned on cross-sectional statistical analysis and did not track the same donors over time.

TCRdb reprocessed the 5' RACE reads with MiXCR, giving one entry per CDR3 protein. Of some 1,600,000 distinct CDR3 sequences in the sample, about 32% were seen once. Looked up from germline, CDR1 is DFQATT and CDR2 is SNEGSKA (reference sequence). V lost 5 bases and J lost 6; bases outside the gene matches: 4. This CDR3 comprises 14 residues. Sequencing input: cord blood. This clonotype was sampled from a newborn girl in good health. V and J are TRBV20-1 and TRBJ2-1, with TRBD2 matching 13 bases. CDR3 DNA sequence: TGCAGTGCTCCAACTAGCGGGAGGGCCAATGAGCAGTTCTTC. Encoded protein: CSAPTSGRANEQFF.